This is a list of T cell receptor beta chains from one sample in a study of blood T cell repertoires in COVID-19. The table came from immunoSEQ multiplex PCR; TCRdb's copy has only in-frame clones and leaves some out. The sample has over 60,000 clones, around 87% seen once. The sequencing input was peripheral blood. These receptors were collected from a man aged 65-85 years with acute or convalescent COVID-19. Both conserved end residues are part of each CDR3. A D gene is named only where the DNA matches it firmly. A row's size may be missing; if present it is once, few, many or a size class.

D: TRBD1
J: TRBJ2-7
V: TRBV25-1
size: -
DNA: TGTGCCAGCAGGGCGGGACAGGGGGCGAACTACGAGCAGTACTTC
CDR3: CASRAGQGANYEQYF

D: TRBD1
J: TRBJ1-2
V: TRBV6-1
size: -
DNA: TGTGCCAGCAGTGGGGACAGGATCCTCGGATATGTGGGCTACACCTTC
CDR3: CASSGDRILGYVGYTF

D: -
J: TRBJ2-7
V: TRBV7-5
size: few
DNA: TGTGTCAGAAGCACGACAGGGTTGGGATCCTACGAGCAGTACTTC
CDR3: CVRSTTGLGSYEQYF

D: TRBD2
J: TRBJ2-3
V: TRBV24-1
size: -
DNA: TGTGCCACCGGACCGGGGGGGCGCACAGATACGCAGTATTTT
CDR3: CATGPGGRTDTQYF

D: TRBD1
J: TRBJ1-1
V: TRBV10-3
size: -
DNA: TGTGCCATCAGTACAGGGGGAGGTACTGAAGCTTTCTTT
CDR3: CAISTGGGTEAFF

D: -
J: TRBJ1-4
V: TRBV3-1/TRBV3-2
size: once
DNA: TGTGCCAGCAGCCGTGGAGGTAGTCGCGAAAAACTGTTTTTT
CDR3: CASSRGGSREKLFF

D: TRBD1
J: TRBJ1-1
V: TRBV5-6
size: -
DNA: TGTGCCAGCAGCTTACAGGGGTACCGGGGGGAAGCTTTCTTT
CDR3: CASSLQGYRGEAFF

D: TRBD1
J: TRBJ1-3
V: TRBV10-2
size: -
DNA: TGCGCCAGCAGGGGGACAGGCGACGGGGTGAGGAACACCATATATTTT
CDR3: CASRGTGDGVRNTIYF

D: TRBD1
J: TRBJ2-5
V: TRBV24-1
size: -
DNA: TGTGCCACCAGTGACACAATGACAGGGGATCAAGAGACCCAGTACTTC
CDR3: CATSDTMTGDQETQYF

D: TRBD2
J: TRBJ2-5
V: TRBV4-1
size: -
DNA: TGCGCCAGCAGCCAAGGGGCTAGCGGAGGACAAGAGACCCAGTACTTC
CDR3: CASSQGASGGQETQYF

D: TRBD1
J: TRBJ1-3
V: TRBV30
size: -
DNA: TGTGCCTGGAGTGTCACACAGGGGGCGGGAGGAAACACCATATATTTT
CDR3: CAWSVTQGAGGNTIYF

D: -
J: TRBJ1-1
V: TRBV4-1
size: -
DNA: TGCGCCAGCAGGAATCCCGGACAGGAAGCTTTCTTT
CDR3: CASRNPGQEAFF

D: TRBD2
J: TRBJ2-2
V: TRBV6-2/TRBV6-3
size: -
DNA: TGTGCCAGCAGTTTTGGGACTAGCGGGCTAAACACCGGGGAGCTGTTTTTT
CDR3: CASSFGTSGLNTGELFF

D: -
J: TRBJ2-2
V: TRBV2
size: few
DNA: TGTGCCAGCAGCGACGATAGAACAGGGCCGAACACCGGGGAGCTGTTTTTT
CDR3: CASSDDRTGPNTGELFF

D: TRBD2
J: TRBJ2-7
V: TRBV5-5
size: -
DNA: TGTGCCAGCAGCTGGGGACTAGCGGGTATCTACGAGCAGTACTTC
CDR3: CASSWGLAGIYEQYF

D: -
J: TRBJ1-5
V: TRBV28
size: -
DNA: TGTGCCAGCGTCCCCGGGGGGCGCAATCAGCCCCAGCATTTT
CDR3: CASVPGGRNQPQHF

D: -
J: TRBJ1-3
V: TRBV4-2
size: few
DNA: TGTGCCAGCAGCCTCGGCCCCGGAACGGGAGGAAACACCATATATTTT
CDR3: CASSLGPGTGGNTIYF

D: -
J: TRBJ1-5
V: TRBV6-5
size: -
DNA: TGTGCCAGCAGCGAGGCCTCGGGCAATCAGCCCCAGCATTTT
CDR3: CASSEASGNQPQHF

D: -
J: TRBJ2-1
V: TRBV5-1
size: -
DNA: TGCGCCAGCTCCGTTTCCAATGAGCAGTTCTTC
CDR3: CASSVSNEQFF

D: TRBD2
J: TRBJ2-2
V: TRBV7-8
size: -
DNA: TGTGCCAGCGGGGGGGGCACCGGGGAGCTGTTTTTT
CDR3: CASGGGTGELFF

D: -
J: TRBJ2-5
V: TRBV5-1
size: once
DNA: TGCGCCAGCAGCTTACGGGTGGCCCAAGAGACCCAGTACTTC
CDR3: CASSLRVAQETQYF

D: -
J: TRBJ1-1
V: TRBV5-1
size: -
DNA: TGCGCCAGCAGTCTGGAGGGCAGTTTGAACACTGAAGCTTTCTTT
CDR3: CASSLEGSLNTEAFF

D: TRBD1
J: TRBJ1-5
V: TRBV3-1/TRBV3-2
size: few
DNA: TGTGCCAGCAGCTTCGGACAGGTGAATCAGCCCCAGCATTTT
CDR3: CASSFGQVNQPQHF

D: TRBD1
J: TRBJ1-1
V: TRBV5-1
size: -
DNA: TGCGCCAGCAGCTTTCGGGACAGTCCCGAAGCTTTCTTT
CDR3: CASSFRDSPEAFF